This T cell receptor (beta chain) originates from a study of CD4 T cells in relation to SARS-CoV-2 and coronaviruses. The unexposed donors gave CD4+ T cells in about 2011-2018, prior to COVID-19. Isolation of CD4+ T cells took place after less than 13 days in culture. Testing used SARS-CoV-2 S/N and four cold-coronavirus spikes on unexposed-donor CD4+ T cells, cells permitting. V shed 3 bases, J shed 5 bases, and the junction held 13 bases outside the gene matches. Per the germline V gene, CDR1 is LNHDA and CDR2 is SQIVND (reference sequence). The CDR3 runs 18 residues. Clones were sequenced by immunoSEQ multiplex PCR, and TCRdb holds only the in-frame ones, with some missing. The table shows approximately 30,000 clones, with 74% occurring only once. About this clone: As yet, its antigen is unknown.

The genes are TRBV19 and TRBJ1-1, with 12 bases that match TRBD1. The sequencing input was CD4+ T cells from PBMCs, cultured in vitro. This clonotype was obtained from a human donor in good health. This chain's CDR3 is CASSMKGQGAGKGTEAFF. In DNA, the CDR3 is TGTGCCAGTAGTATGAAGGGACAGGGGGCGGGAAAAGGTACTGAAGCTTTCTTT.